Detailed here is one T cell receptor (beta chain). The antigen is undetermined. The junction does not match germline at one end; this may be a read error. When sampled, the donors appeared nominally healthy, though they likely had unrecorded immune exposures. The sample belongs to a study of cytomegalovirus exposure and HLA in healthy donors. Study-wide results and limits: DRB1 had the most TCR associations and HLA-C the fewest, a later analysis found, with rates varying by HLA locus.

It was with 60 Vbeta and 13 Jbeta primers that the PCR ran. The protocol was immunoSEQ multiplex PCR, while the TCRdb copy is restricted to in-frame clones and leaves out a portion. The sample comprises approximately 54,000 clones, less than 85% of which are singletons, and just over 3% rests with the top ten. The CDR3 consists of 17 residues. From germline, CDR1 is SGHNT and CDR2 YENEEA. Sequenced material: PBMCs. The sequence was collected from a woman aged 18 to 35 in good health and CMV-seronegative. This chain links TRBV11-3 with TRBJ2-6, with 11 positions matching TRBD1. The CDR3 DNA reads TGTGCCAGCAGCCCAGGACAGGGGGCTCCTGGGGCCAACGGCCTGACTTTC. Residues: CASSPGQGAPGANGLTF.